The rows below give T cell receptor beta chains drawn from one sample of a study of response to subunit inactivated influenza vaccine. One entry per CDR3 protein, called by TCRdb with MiXCR from the RT-PCR reads. The sample contains about 500,000 distinct CDR3 sequences, more than 7% of which appear only once. The source was PBMCs from blood, collected around 25 months after vaccination. Receptors originate from a man aged 50 to 75 who received an inactivated influenza vaccine. Each CDR3 is given with its conserved first and last residue. The order of the fields is V gene, clone size, J gene, D gene, CDR3 DNA, CDR3 protein. A D gene is named only where the DNA matches it firmly. Expanded clones get a size class; other rows say once, few or many, or leave the size out.

>TRBV28|-|TRBJ2-7|TRBD1
TGTGCCAGCAACGACAGGGTCTTCGAGCAGTACTTC
CASNDRVFEQYF
>TRBV7-9|few|TRBJ2-1|TRBD1
TGTGCCAGCAGCATTTATCAGGGGGATGAGCAGTTCTTC
CASSIYQGDEQFF
>TRBV7-2|few|TRBJ2-7|TRBD1
TGTGCCAGCAGCAGGGACAGAACCTCCTACGAGCAGTACTTC
CASSRDRTSYEQYF
>TRBV7-2|-|TRBJ2-1|TRBD2
TGTGCCAGCAGCGGGACTAGCGAGGTTGAGCAGTTCTTC
CASSGTSEVEQFF
>TRBV6-1|many|TRBJ2-7|TRBD1
TGTGCCAGCATAAGACAGGGTAGCTACGAGCAGTACTTC
CASIRQGSYEQYF
>TRBV12-3/TRBV12-4|few|TRBJ1-1|TRBD1
TGTGCCAGCAGCCTAACAGGGGGCCTTTCGAACACTGAAGCTTTCTTT
CASSLTGGLSNTEAFF
>TRBV12-3/TRBV12-4|-|TRBJ1-2|-
TGTGCCAGCAGTTTCGGCAGGGCGGATGGCTACACCTTC
CASSFGRADGYTF
>TRBV9|-|TRBJ2-3|-
TGTGCCAGCAGCCCGGACAGCGGTTCTTTCGCTAGCACAGATACGCAGTATTTT
CASSPDSGSFASTDTQYF
>TRBV5-1|many|TRBJ2-7|TRBD1
TGCGCCAGCAGCTTGGCCTACAGGGGCTACGAGCAGTACTTC
CASSLAYRGYEQYF
>TRBV19|-|TRBJ2-3|TRBD1
TGTGCCAGTACCCACGGGACAGGGGGCACAGATACGCAGTATTTT
CASTHGTGGTDTQYF
>TRBV5-1|-|TRBJ2-2|TRBD1
TGCGCCAGCAGCTTGAAAACCGGGACAGGGACGGCCGGGGAGCTGTTTTTT
CASSLKTGTGTAGELFF
>TRBV25-1|-|TRBJ1-2|TRBD1
TGTGCCAGCGGACAGGGTCTTTCTAACTATGGCTACACCTTC
CASGQGLSNYGYTF
>TRBV4-1|-|TRBJ2-1|TRBD2
TGCGCCAGCAGCCAAGTACACTTAAGACTAGCGGGAGATAAACAAGGCTACAATGAGCAGTTCTTC
CASSQVHLRLAGDKQGYNEQFF
>TRBV5-6|many|TRBJ2-3|-
TGTGCCAGCAGCTCGGGGGCGAGCACAGATACGCAGTATTTT
CASSSGASTDTQYF
>TRBV6-2/TRBV6-3|few|TRBJ2-1|-
TGTGCCAGCAGTTACTCGCGCGAACAGCCCTACAATGAGCAGTTCTTC
CASSYSREQPYNEQFF
>TRBV5-6|-|TRBJ1-1|TRBD1
TGTGCCAGCAGCTTGCCGGGACAGGCAATGAACACTGAAGCTTTCTTT
CASSLPGQAMNTEAFF
>TRBV6-2/TRBV6-3|few|TRBJ2-7|-
TGTGCCAGCAGTACAGTTCCCTCCTACGAGCAGTACTTC
CASSTVPSYEQYF
>TRBV18|-|TRBJ1-1|-
TGTGCCAGCTCACCCCCGAGCGTACAGCGCACCGGGGCTTTCTTT
CASSPPSVQRTGAFF
>TRBV27|many|TRBJ2-1|TRBD2
TGTGCCAGCAGTCTAGCGGGAGAAGGGAATGAGCAGTTCTTC
CASSLAGEGNEQFF
>TRBV6-5|-|TRBJ2-2|-
TGTGCCAGCAGTTATCGATACACCGGGGAGCTGTTTTTT
CASSYRYTGELFF
>TRBV7-2|few|TRBJ1-1|TRBD1
TGTGCCAGTAAACAGGACAGGCGTCAAGCTTTCTTT
CASKQDRRQAFF
>TRBV7-9|-|TRBJ2-5|TRBD1
TGTGCCAGCAGCCCAGGGGGCTACGAGACCCAGTACTTC
CASSPGGYETQYF
>TRBV12-3/TRBV12-4|few|TRBJ2-7|-
TGTGCCAGCAGCCTCCTTACGTACGAGCAGTACTTC
CASSLLTYEQYF
>TRBV11-2|few|TRBJ2-1|-
TGTGCCAGCAGCTTAGTCGCGTACAATGAGCAGTTCTTC
CASSLVAYNEQFF
>TRBV12-3/TRBV12-4|many|TRBJ1-5|-
TGTGCCAGCAGTTTAGGGGCGGTGGAGCCCCAGCATTTT
CASSLGAVEPQHF
>TRBV20-1|few|TRBJ2-2|TRBD2
TGCAGTGCTAGGGTGCTAGCGGGAAGTCTGAACACCGGGGAGCTGTTTTTT
CSARVLAGSLNTGELFF
>TRBV29-1|many|TRBJ2-7|-
TGCAGCGTTGAAGGGGGTGGGCTCGAGCAGTACTTC
CSVEGGGLEQYF
>TRBV29-1|many|TRBJ2-7|-
TGCAGCGTAACCGGGACCGACGAGCAGTACTTC
CSVTGTDEQYF
>TRBV6-5|few|TRBJ2-7|-
TGTGCCAGCAGTTACTCGGGACGGAGCTCCTACGAGCAGTACTTC
CASSYSGRSSYEQYF
>TRBV6-1|-|TRBJ1-1|-
TGTGCCAGCATCTGGACGGGCACTGAAGCTTTCTTT
CASIWTGTEAFF
>TRBV5-1|-|TRBJ1-1|-
TGCGCCAGCAGCTTGCTGACGGATAACACTGAAGCTTTCTTT
CASSLLTDNTEAFF
>TRBV7-8|-|TRBJ2-5|-
TGTGCCAGCAGCTTAGGGGGGGGGCAACCAGGGCTAGCCCAAGAGACCCAGTACTTC
CASSLGGGQPGLAQETQYF
>TRBV20-1|-|TRBJ2-1|TRBD2
TGCAGTGCATCCCCCCCCTTCCAGGGAGGGTACAATGAGCAGTTCTTC
CSASPPFQGGYNEQFF
>TRBV11-2|many|TRBJ2-3|TRBD2
TGTGCCAGCAGCCCTCAAGGACTAGCGGGGCCCCACACAGATACGCAGTATTTT
CASSPQGLAGPHTDTQYF
>TRBV12-3/TRBV12-4|few|TRBJ2-1|TRBD1
TGTGCCAGCAGCCCCTCCGGACAGGTGGGCTCCTACAATGAGCAGTTCTTC
CASSPSGQVGSYNEQFF
>TRBV5-1|many|TRBJ2-7|TRBD1
TGCGCCAGCAGCTTGGCGGGACAGGGATTGGGAAGGCGGTACGAGCAGTACTTC
CASSLAGQGLGRRYEQYF